In its sample, the clone carrying this T cell receptor beta chain was seen a few times. Its antigen is undetermined. The source of the sample is a study of T-cell reconstitution after alpha-beta-depleted transplantation in children. TCRbeta library construction was performed incorporating unique molecular identifiers. TCRdb called the PCR reads again in MiXCR, with one record for every CDR3 protein. The repertoire includes fewer than 150,000 distinct CDR3 sequences, about a tenth of them detected once, and around 24% sits in the top ten. The study's findings and limits: Some patients owed their high day-60 TCRbeta diversity to surviving recipient T cells and thymic progenitors. Once a year had passed after transplant, T-cell counts and diversity came mostly from newly produced T cells.

The source was PBMCs, mostly from graft donor cells, collected 180 days after TCRalphabeta/CD19-depleted stem cell transplant. The source of this sequence is a girl in the first two years of life who had a stem cell transplant for combined immunodeficiency, so the T cells may come from the graft donor.

The CDR3 coding sequence is TGTGCCAGCAGCCCCCGTGTAGCGGGGGGAATAGATACGCAGTATTTT. Encoded protein: CASSPRVAGGIDTQYF. This sequence joins TRBV7-9 and TRBJ2-3; TRBD2 agrees at 10 bases. Germline trimming cut 5 bases from V and 5 bases from J; bases unmatched to any gene: 10. Germline V gene lookup returns CDR1 SEHNR and CDR2 FQNEAQ (reference sequence). The CDR3 sequence is 16 residues long.